Listed below are T cell receptor beta chains from one sample, sequenced in a study of Ad26.COV2.S vaccination and SARS-CoV-2 variants. Only in-frame clones appear in the TCRdb table, and some are missing; sequencing was by immunoSEQ multiplex PCR. The sample shows about 460,000 clones, roughly nine tenths of them seen only once. The sequenced sample was peripheral blood, obtained in a trial of Ad26.COV2.S vaccine versus placebo. These receptors all stem from a person between 18 and 60 years old who received the Ad26.COV2.S COVID-19 vaccine or a placebo. The CDR3 runs from the conserved cysteine through the conserved F or W. A D gene is named only where the DNA matches it firmly. The listing skips clone size in some rows; elsewhere it reads once, few, many or a size class.

d_call clone_size j_call v_call cdr3_nt cdr3_aa
. . TRBJ1-2 TRBV6-1 TGTGCCAGCAGTGAAGCGGCGAGTTTCCGCAACTATGGCTACACCTTC CASSEAASFRNYGYTF
TRBD2 . TRBJ2-2 TRBV4-1 TGCGCCAGCAGCCAACCCTCGCGCGGGGGGAACACCGGGGAGCTGTTTTTT CASSQPSRGGNTGELFF
. . TRBJ2-7 TRBV10-3 TGTGCCATCACCCGGGACATAGTATACGAGCAGTACTTC CAITRDIVYEQYF
. . TRBJ2-5 TRBV18 TGTGCCAGCTCACCCCAAGGAGAGACCCAGTACTTC CASSPQGETQYF
TRBD2 . TRBJ2-3 TRBV6-5 TGTGCCAGCAGTTACTCGGCTAGCGGGAGAACAGATACGCAGTATTTT CASSYSASGRTDTQYF
. . TRBJ1-6 TRBV7-9 TGTGCCAGCAGCGTCTCCGGGGGACCCTCTATCCACTTT CASSVSGGPSIHF
. . TRBJ2-7 TRBV4-1 TGCGCCAGCAGACAGCAATTTGGGGTGGACTACGAGCAGTACTTC CASRQQFGVDYEQYF
TRBD2 . TRBJ2-1 TRBV2 TGTGCCAGCACCTCGATGCGGGGGAATGAGCAGTTCTTC CASTSMRGNEQFF
. . TRBJ2-1 TRBV7-2 TGTGCCAGCAGCTTATACTCCATACCGGAGATAGAATACAATGAGCAGTTCTTC CASSLYSIPEIEYNEQFF
. . TRBJ2-3 TRBV7-7 TGTGCTAGCAGCTCCGGACTATACACAGATACGCAGTATTTT CASSSGLYTDTQYF
. . TRBJ2-7 TRBV7-2 TGTGCCAGCAGCAACTACAGGGTGCCCTTCTACGAGCAGTACTTC CASSNYRVPFYEQYF
. once TRBJ2-1 TRBV30 TGTGCCTGGAGCGCAACAACATCCAGAGCCGGGACAGGGAGCGGGGGCTCCTACAATGAGCAGTTCTTC CAWSATTSRAGTGSGGSYNEQFF